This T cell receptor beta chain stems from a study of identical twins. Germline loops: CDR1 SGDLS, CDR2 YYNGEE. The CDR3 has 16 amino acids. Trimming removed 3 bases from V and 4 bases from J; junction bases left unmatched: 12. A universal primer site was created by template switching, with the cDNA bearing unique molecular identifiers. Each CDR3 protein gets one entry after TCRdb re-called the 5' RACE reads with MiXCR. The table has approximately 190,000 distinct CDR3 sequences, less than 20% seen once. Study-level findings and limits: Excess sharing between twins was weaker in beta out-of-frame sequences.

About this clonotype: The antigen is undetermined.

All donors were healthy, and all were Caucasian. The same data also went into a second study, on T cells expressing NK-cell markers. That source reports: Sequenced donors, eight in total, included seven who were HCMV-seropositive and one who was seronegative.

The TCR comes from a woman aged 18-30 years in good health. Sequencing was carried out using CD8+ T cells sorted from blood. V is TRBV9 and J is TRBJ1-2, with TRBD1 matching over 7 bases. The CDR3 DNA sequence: TGTGCCAGCAGCGAGGGGGCCTCCCAAGTGCTCTATGGCTACACCTTC. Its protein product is CASSEGASQVLYGYTF.